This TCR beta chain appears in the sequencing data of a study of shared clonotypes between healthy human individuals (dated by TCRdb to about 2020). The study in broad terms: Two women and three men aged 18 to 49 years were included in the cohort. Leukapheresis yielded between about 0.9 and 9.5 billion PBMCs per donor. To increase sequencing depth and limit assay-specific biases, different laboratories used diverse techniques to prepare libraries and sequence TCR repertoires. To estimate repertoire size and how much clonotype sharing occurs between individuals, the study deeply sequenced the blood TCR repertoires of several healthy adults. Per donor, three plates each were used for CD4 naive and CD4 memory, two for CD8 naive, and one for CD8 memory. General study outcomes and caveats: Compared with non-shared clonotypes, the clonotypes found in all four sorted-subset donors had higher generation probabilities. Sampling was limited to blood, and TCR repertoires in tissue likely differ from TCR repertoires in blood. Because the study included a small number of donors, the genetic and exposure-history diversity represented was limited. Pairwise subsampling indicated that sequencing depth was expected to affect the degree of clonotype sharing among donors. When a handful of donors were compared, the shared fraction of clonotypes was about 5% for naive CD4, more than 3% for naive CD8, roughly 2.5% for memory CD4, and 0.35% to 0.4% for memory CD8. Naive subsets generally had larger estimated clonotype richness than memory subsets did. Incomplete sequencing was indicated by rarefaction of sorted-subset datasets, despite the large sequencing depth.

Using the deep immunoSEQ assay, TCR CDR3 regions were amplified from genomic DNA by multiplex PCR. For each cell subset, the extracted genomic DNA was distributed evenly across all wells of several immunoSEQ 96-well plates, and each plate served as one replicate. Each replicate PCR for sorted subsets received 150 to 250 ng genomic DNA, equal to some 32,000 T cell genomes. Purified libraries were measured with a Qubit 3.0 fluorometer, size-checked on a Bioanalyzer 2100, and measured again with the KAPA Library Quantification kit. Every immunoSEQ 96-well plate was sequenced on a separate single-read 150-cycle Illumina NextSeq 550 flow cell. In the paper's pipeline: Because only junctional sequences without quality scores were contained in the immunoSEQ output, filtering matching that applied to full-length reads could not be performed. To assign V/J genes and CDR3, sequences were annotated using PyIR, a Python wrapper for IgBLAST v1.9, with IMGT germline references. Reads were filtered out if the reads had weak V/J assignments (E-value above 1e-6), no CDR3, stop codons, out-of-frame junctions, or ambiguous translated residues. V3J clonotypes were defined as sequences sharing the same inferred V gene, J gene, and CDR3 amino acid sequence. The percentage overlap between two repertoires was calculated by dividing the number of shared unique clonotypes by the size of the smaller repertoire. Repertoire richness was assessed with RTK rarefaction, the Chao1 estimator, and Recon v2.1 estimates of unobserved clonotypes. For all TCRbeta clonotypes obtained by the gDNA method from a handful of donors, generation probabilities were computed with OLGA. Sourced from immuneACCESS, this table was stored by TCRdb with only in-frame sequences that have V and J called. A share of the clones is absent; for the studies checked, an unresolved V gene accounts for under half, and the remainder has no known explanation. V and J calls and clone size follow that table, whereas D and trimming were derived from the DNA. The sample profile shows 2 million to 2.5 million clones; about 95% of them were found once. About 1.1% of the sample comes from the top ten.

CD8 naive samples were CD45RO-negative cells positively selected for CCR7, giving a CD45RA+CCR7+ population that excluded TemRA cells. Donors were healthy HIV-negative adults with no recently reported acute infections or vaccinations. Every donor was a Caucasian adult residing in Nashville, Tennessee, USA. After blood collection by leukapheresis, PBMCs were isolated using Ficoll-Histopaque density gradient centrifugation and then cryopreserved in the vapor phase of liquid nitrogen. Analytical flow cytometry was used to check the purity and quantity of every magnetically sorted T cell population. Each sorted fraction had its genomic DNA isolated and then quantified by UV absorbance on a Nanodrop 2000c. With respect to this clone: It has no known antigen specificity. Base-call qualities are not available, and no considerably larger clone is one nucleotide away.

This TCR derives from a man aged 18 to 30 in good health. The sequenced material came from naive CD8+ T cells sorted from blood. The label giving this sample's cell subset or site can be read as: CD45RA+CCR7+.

The CDR3 has the sequence CATRASGIYNEQFF. The nucleotide sequence is TGCGCCACCCGGGCTAGCGGGATATACAATGAGCAGTTCTTC. The chain is made from TRBV10-2 and TRBJ2-1; TRBD2 agrees with 9 junctional bases. The germline V gene gives CDR1 as WSHSY and CDR2 as SAAADI. Compared with germline, V lacks 10 bases and J lacks 4 bases; bases without a gene match: 8. Measured from the cysteine to the phenylalanine, the CDR3 is 14 residues long. The retained sequence is limited to the CDR3, 42 bases, with the frame set at the first base.